These T cell receptor beta chains were read from a single sample in a study of beta chain features in type 1 diabetes. The method was immunoSEQ multiplex PCR; TCRdb's version includes in-frame clones alone and lacks a portion of them. In the table there are 250,000 or so clones, about 70% of which are singletons. The material sequenced was naive CD4+ T cells from blood. The receptors here all came from a man younger than 45 in good health. Both conserved end residues are part of each CDR3. D genes are given only for firm matches. Size is stated for part of the rows, as once, few or many counts, or as a class when the clone is expanded.

TRBV13	NA	NA	TRBJ2-5	CASSRTVIGETQYF	TGTGCCAGCAGCCGGACCGTAATAGGGGAGACCCAGTACTTC
TRBV14	NA	NA	TRBJ2-1	CASSQVGADYNEQFF	TGTGCCAGCAGCCAAGTTGGGGCGGACTACAATGAGCAGTTCTTC
TRBV9	NA	few	TRBJ1-1	CASSVAQGEAFF	TGTGCCAGCAGCGTAGCCCAGGGAGAAGCTTTCTTT
TRBV30	NA	few	TRBJ2-1	CAWSASSYNEQFF	TGTGCCTGGAGTGCGAGCTCCTACAATGAGCAGTTCTTC
TRBV29-1	TRBD2	NA	TRBJ2-3	CSVEQRRGGLDTQYF	TGCAGCGTTGAACAGCGGCGGGGGGGCCTTGATACGCAGTATTTT
TRBV30	NA	NA	TRBJ1-2	CAWGHVTGPYTF	TGTGCCTGGGGACATGTGACAGGTCCCTACACCTTC
TRBV5-1	NA	NA	TRBJ2-1	CASSLMGLYRLANEQFF	TGCGCCAGCAGCTTGATGGGGCTTTACCGGCTCGCCAATGAGCAGTTCTTC
TRBV30	NA	NA	TRBJ2-7	CAWSRHSPWDEQYF	TGTGCCTGGAGTCGGCACTCTCCGTGGGACGAGCAGTACTTC
TRBV11-2	NA	NA	TRBJ2-7	CASSLAPDTYEQYF	TGTGCCAGCAGCTTAGCCCCAGACACCTACGAGCAGTACTTC
TRBV9	TRBD2	once	TRBJ2-5	CASSPHPPASGETQYF	TGTGCCAGCAGCCCGCACCCCCCGGCTAGCGGGGAGACCCAGTACTTC
TRBV29-1	NA	NA	TRBJ2-5	CSVGQLQETQYF	TGCAGCGTTGGACAGCTCCAAGAGACCCAGTACTTC
TRBV7-9	NA	few	TRBJ2-3	CASSLQTDTQYF	TGTGCCAGCAGTTTACAGACAGATACGCAGTATTTT
TRBV29-1	TRBD2	few	TRBJ2-1	CSVVASGGNEQFF	TGCAGCGTTGTGGCTAGCGGGGGGAATGAGCAGTTCTTC
TRBV7-9	NA	NA	TRBJ2-5	CAQLEQETQYF	TGTGCCCAGCTGGAGCAAGAGACCCAGTACTTC
TRBV2	TRBD1	NA	TRBJ2-3	CASSEARGRTDTQYF	TGTGCCAGCAGTGAAGCCAGGGGGCGGACAGATACGCAGTATTTT
TRBV7-8	TRBD1	NA	TRBJ2-7	CASSRPGQGSHEQYF	TGTGCCAGCAGCCGACCCGGACAGGGGTCCCACGAGCAGTACTTC